These 7 T cell receptor beta chains originate from one sample sequenced in a study of metastatic and nonmetastatic thyroid tumors. TCRdb used MiXCR to call clones anew from the PCR reads. The sample lists 26,000 or so clones, around 3.9% occurring once. Before thyroid surgery, none of the patients had received any treatment. The sequencing sample was made of blood. Receptor source: a male donor with papillary thyroid cancer or a benign thyroid nodule (not recorded which). Some clones in this sample may be carry-over from other donors' samples.

The gene calls are TRBV6-1 and TRBJ2-2; D is possibly TRBD2 (7 bases). V lost 8 bases, J lost 5 bases, and 18 bases lay in between. CDR1 MNHNS and CDR2 SASEGT come from the germline V gene. The CDR3 consists of 15 residues. This CDR3 reads CASQAGGLETGELFF. CDR3 coding DNA: TGTGCCAGCCAAGCCGGGGGGCTTGAGACCGGGGAGCTGTTTTTT.

This clone was seen at least ten times. A much bigger clone sits one base away, suggesting this may be a read error. V and J are TRBV19 and TRBJ1-6, with a possible D match to TRBD1 (5 bases). Between the trimmed V and J ends, which lost 3 bases and 15 bases, there was a span of 9 bases. Germline CDR1 and CDR2: LNHDA and SQIVND (reference sequence). This CDR3 has 11 residues. CDR3 DNA sequence: TGTGCCAGTAGTATGGGGGACGACCTCCACTTT. Translated, it gives CASSMGDDLHF.

This clone appeared many times. This sequence joins TRBV6-5 and TRBJ2-5; no clear D gene. With 0 bases removed from V and 12 bases from J, the gap between germline ends came to 8 bases. CDR3 size: 11 residues. CDR1 is MNHEY, CDR2 SVGAGI, per germline. CDR3 nucleotide sequence: TGTGCCAGCAGTTACTCGATGGTTGAGTACTTC. This encodes CASSYSMVEYF.

The rearrangement joins TRBV6-1 to TRBJ1-5; D unclear. V lost 0 bases to trimming and J lost 1 base, with 7 bases between them. This CDR3 spans 15 amino acids. Germline V gives CDR1 MNHNS, CDR2 SASEGT. The CDR3 loop is CASSEASESNQPQHF. CDR3 DNA sequence: TGTGCCAGCAGTGAAGCGTCGGAGAGCAATCAGCCCCAGCATTTT.

This chain links TRBV6-1 with TRBJ1-2; maybe TRBD1 (5 bases). CDR1 and CDR2 (germline): MNHNS, SASEGT. The CDR3 runs 14 residues. Trimming shortened V by 5 bases and J by 7 bases, and 17 bases separated the two germline ends. CDR3 nucleotides: TGTGCCAGCAGTCAACCCGCGGGGACCGGTGGCTACACCTTC. This gives the protein CASSQPAGTGGYTF.

This clone was recorded many times. This specimen includes other DNA sequences encoding the same CDR3. CDR3 DNA sequence: TGTGCCAGCAGCTCAGGGGCCAAAAACATTCAGTACTTC. It translates to CASSSGAKNIQYF. V is TRBV5-6 and J is TRBJ2-4, with a weak D call TRBD1 (5 bases). Germline values: CDR1 SGHDT, CDR2 YYEEEE. The CDR3 loop spans 13 amino acids. Trimming took 3 bases from V and 1 from J, leaving 5 bases between them. The variable domain in full, with the rest retrieved from reference TRBV5-6 and TRBJ2-4, is DAGVTQSPTHLIKTRGQQVTLRCSPKSGHDTVSWYQQALGQGPQFIFQYYEEEERQRGNFPDRFSGHQFPNYSSELNVNALLLGDSALYLCASSSGAKNIQYFGAGTRLSVL.

This clone was seen ten or more times. The rearrangement links TRBV12-3 or TRBV12-4 to TRBJ2-3; 7 bases are shared with TRBD2. The CDR3 covers 16 residues. V lost 7 bases to trimming and J lost 3 bases; unmatched junction nucleotides: 13. CDR3 loop: CASTSQSLGGTDTQYF. The CDR3, as DNA: TGTGCCAGCACCTCCCAATCGCTCGGGGGGACAGATACGCAGTATTTT.